The 29 T cell receptor beta chains given below trace back to one sample, sequenced in a study of Graves' ophthalmopathy and Graves' hyperthyroidism. RNA transcripts served as template for amplifying TCR beta CDR3 sequences. The first round was an RT-PCR with HTBI primers, and the second round was a multiplex PCR. MiXCR, applied by TCRdb to the multiplex PCR reads, yields one record per CDR3 protein. The repertoire holds about 500,000 distinct CDR3 sequences, with 35% to 40% as singletons. What was sequenced was peripheral blood or thyroid tissue (not recorded which). The receptors shown here come from an adult man with Graves' hyperthyroidism.

In its sample, this clonotype was seen many times. The gene calls are TRBV19 and TRBJ1-2, with 9 bases aligning to TRBD1. Germline-derived CDR1 and CDR2 are LNHDA and SQIVND (reference sequence). J lost 5 bases, V lost 3 bases, and 4 bases had no gene match. This CDR3 is built from 14 residues. CDR3 sequence (DNA): TGTGCCAGTAGTATGGACAGGGGATCTTATGGCTACACCTTC. Its translation: CASSMDRGSYGYTF.

The V and J genes are TRBV10-3 and TRBJ2-5; D unclear. The germline V and J ends were trimmed by 4 bases and 9 bases, with 21 bases remaining between them. Germline V lookup: CDR1 ENHRY, CDR2 SYGVKD. The CDR3 has 15 amino acids. The CDR3 DNA sequence: TGTGCCATCAGTGCGTCAAGCGATCCCAATCAGCCCCAGTACTTC. This sequence encodes CAISASSDPNQPQYF.

This clonotype was observed many times. This chain connects TRBV5-4 to TRBJ2-5, with 11 bases aligning to TRBD2. The germline gives CDR1 SGHNT, CDR2 YYREEE (reference sequence). The CDR3 has 17 amino acids. V trimming: 0 bases; J trimming: 5 bases; junction bases outside the gene matches: 9. The CDR3 DNA reads as TGTGCCAGCAGCTTGGGGCTAGCGGGAGGACGGGTGGAGACCCAGTACTTC. This encodes CASSLGLAGGRVETQYF.

Concerning this clonotype: Because the CDR3 is missing its conserved closing phenylalanine or tryptophan, this is likely a read error. The limits of the CDR3 on the DNA are not certain, so only TCRdb's listed CDR3 is given. This chain links TRBV10-3 with TRBJ2-6; TRBD1, the D gene given by the table, was not confirmed from the DNA. The CDR3 numbers 9 amino acids, ends counted. Looked up from germline, CDR1 is ENHRY and CDR2 is SYGVKD. The CDR3 sequence: CAISESEGV.

This clonotype was seen ten or more times. The V gene is TRBV10-2, the J gene TRBJ1-5; D perhaps matches TRBD1 (6 bases). The CDR3 covers 14 residues. The germline V gene has CDR1 WSHSY and CDR2 SAAADI. The V and J ends lost 3 bases and 5 bases respectively, with 11 bases between them. DNA for the CDR3: TGCGCCAGCAGTGACTGGACAGTAGATCAGCCCCAGCATTTT. Protein sequence: CASSDWTVDQPQHF.

Many counts were recorded for this clonotype. The genes are TRBV20-1 and TRBJ1-6, with 11 bases lining up with TRBD1. Germline CDR1 is DFQATT and CDR2 is SNEGSKA (reference sequence). The CDR3 spans 15 residues. Losses at the gene ends were 5 bases for V and 7 bases for J; bases not matched to a gene: 7. CDR3 sequence reads: CSALPDRGRNSPLHF. CDR3 nucleotides: TGCAGTGCTCTTCCGGACAGGGGGCGGAATTCACCCCTCCACTTT.

The rearrangement joins TRBV7-9 to TRBJ2-5, with 12 bases lining up with TRBD2. The J call may be mistaken, given a closer DNA end match to TRBJ2-1. Germline CDR1 reads SEHNR; CDR2 reads FQNEAQ (reference sequence). The CDR3 contains 12 residues. The CDR3 sequence is CASSKGLAGQFF. CDR3 nucleotides: TGTGCCAGCAGTAAAGGACTAGCGGGACAGTTCTTC.

This clonotype came up many times. V gene TRBV20-1 combines with J gene TRBJ1-1, with TRBD1 identical over 9 bases. After removal of 4 bases from V and 8 bases from J, the junction contained 8 bases not matched to a gene. Germline V gene sequence: CDR1 DFQATT, CDR2 SNEGSKA (reference sequence). This CDR3 has 13 amino acids. The CDR3 loop is CSAIQGALGEAFF. In nucleotides, the CDR3 is TGCAGTGCTATACAGGGGGCGTTAGGAGAAGCTTTCTTT.

In DNA form, the CDR3 reads TGCAGTGCTAGAGAAATCGCGCAGGGGGCTCGGGAGACCCAGTACTTC. Protein product: CSAREIAQGARETQYF. The genes are TRBV20-1 and TRBJ2-5, with 8 bases lining up with TRBD1. The CDR3 is 16 residues long. With 0 bases clipped from V and 5 bases from J, the junction kept 11 bases outside the gene matches. The germline V gene has CDR1 DFQATT and CDR2 SNEGSKA (reference sequence).

This clonotype was seen repeatedly, ten times or more. The chain recombines TRBV6-5 with TRBJ1-1, with D possibly being TRBD1 (6 bases). The CDR3 consists of 14 residues. Trimming took 6 bases from V and 4 from J, leaving 15 bases between them. CDR1 is MNHEY and CDR2 is SVGAGI in the germline V gene. CDR3 amino acids: CASSPSGGGTEAFF. The CDR3 nucleotides read TGTGCCAGCAGCCCTTCTGGAGGGGGCACTGAAGCTTTCTTT.

This clonotype was seen at least ten times. The gene calls are TRBV29-1 and TRBJ1-2, with D unclear. CDR3 length: 13 amino acids. Germline V CDR1 and CDR2: SQVTM, ANQGSEA. V lost 3 bases and J lost 2, with 10 bases in between. CDR3 sequence: CSVDKEINYGYTF. CDR3 bases: TGCAGCGTTGATAAGGAAATAAACTATGGCTACACCTTC.

There are many counts of this clonotype. The rearrangement uses TRBV7-8 and TRBJ2-5; 9 nucleotides align to TRBD1. The trim removed 5 bases at V and 3 bases at J, leaving 4 bases unmatched. Germline V gene sequence: CDR1 SGHVS, CDR2 FQNEAQ. The CDR3 loop spans 14 amino acids. CDR3 sequence reads: CASSHRDREETQYF. CDR3 nucleotide sequence: TGTGCCAGCAGCCACCGGGACAGGGAAGAGACCCAGTACTTC.

This clonotype showed up just a few times. The rearrangement joins TRBV4-2 to TRBJ2-5; no clear D. The germline gives CDR1 LGHNA, CDR2 YNFKEQ. The V end lost 1 base, the J end lost 4 bases, and 13 bases lay between the germline ends. The CDR3 extends over 15 amino acids. CDR3 in DNA: TGTGCCAGCAGCCAAGGTGGCAGCACCCCAGAGACCCAGTACTTC. It encodes CASSQGGSTPETQYF.

Only a few counts were recorded for this clonotype. The genes are TRBV20-1 and TRBJ1-2; 12 bases align to TRBD1. The CDR3 loop spans 16 amino acids. J lost 8 bases, V lost 8 bases, and 18 bases had no gene match. Germline CDR1 DFQATT, CDR2 SNEGSKA (reference sequence). The CDR3 bases are TGCAGTCCCCAGGCGGGGGGACAGGGGGCGGTGCGGGGCTACACCTTC. Residues: CSPQAGGQGAVRGYTF.

This clonotype was observed a handful of times. The V and J genes are TRBV5-1 and TRBJ2-7, with 9 positions matching TRBD1. The CDR3 spans 14 residues. CDR1 is SGHRS and CDR2 is YFSETQ in the germline V gene. Losses at the gene ends were 2 bases for V and 6 bases for J; bases not matched to a gene: 6. The CDR3 DNA sequence: TGCGCCAGCAGCTTAGGGACAGGGTACATCGAGCAGTACTTC. It specifies CASSLGTGYIEQYF.

This clonotype has at least ten counts. The rearrangement links TRBV5-1 to TRBJ1-5; a weak D match, TRBD1 (6 bases). The CDR3 is 13 residues long. Germline V CDR1 and CDR2: SGHRS, YFSETQ. The V and J ends lost 4 bases and 9 bases respectively, with 14 bases between them. As DNA, the CDR3 is TGCGCCAGCAGCCCGGACAGCGTGGGGCCCCAGCATTTT. Protein sequence: CASSPDSVGPQHF.

The V gene is TRBV2, the J gene TRBJ2-7; D may be TRBD2 (5 bases). Germline lookup yields CDR1 SNHLY and CDR2 FYNNEI. The CDR3 loop spans 15 amino acids. V was cut by 4 bases and J by 3 bases, with 16 bases left in between. For the CDR3, the DNA is TGTGCCAGCAGTGTAATCAACACCGGGGACTACGAGCAGTACTTC. Translating it yields CASSVINTGDYEQYF.

This clonotype was seen at least ten times. The chain couples TRBV12-3 or TRBV12-4 to TRBJ2-2; unclear D gene. This CDR3 has 13 amino acids. V lost 3 bases and J lost 4, with 6 bases in between. The CDR3 DNA reads TGTGCCAGCAGTTTTAAGGGCACCGGGGAGCTGTTTTTT. Its protein product is CASSFKGTGELFF.

This clonotype was seen repeatedly, ten times or more. V is TRBV5-8 and J is TRBJ2-3; D is undetermined. The CDR3 length is 15 residues. Trimming stripped 0 bases from V and 3 bases from J, with 11 bases between. CDR1 is SGHTS and CDR2 is YDEGEE in the germline V gene. The DNA of the CDR3 is TGTGCCAGCAGCTTGGATGTGGGTACTACAGATACGCAGTATTTT. This gives the protein CASSLDVGTTDTQYF.

On this clonotype: A much larger clone is a single base away; this may be a read error. The chain has TRBV7-6 and TRBJ2-5; the D is unclear. The CDR3 sequence is 14 residues long. Germline V gene sequence: CDR1 SGHVS, CDR2 FNYEAQ. The CDR3 loop reads CASSPWEGKKNQCF. DNA of the CDR3: TGTGCCAGCAGCCCTTGGGAAGGGAAAAAGAACCAGTGCTTC.

The sample holds one count of this clonotype. The chain has TRBV5-6 and TRBJ2-7; a weak D match, TRBD2 (6 bases). Gene TRBJ2-1 matches the end of the DNA better, so the J call may be wrong. Germline V gene lookup returns CDR1 SGHDT and CDR2 YYEEEE. CDR3 length: 14 amino acids. The CDR3: CASSLWGRYNEQFF. CDR3 nucleotide sequence: TGTGCCAGCAGCTTGTGGGGGAGGTACAATGAGCAGTTCTTC.

This clonotype was recorded many times. V usage is TRBV29-1 and J usage is TRBJ1-5, with D possibly matching TRBD1 (6 bases). The CDR3 loop spans 14 amino acids. The V end lost 6 bases, the J end lost 0 bases, and 12 bases lay between the germline ends. The germline V gene has CDR1 SQVTM and CDR2 ANQGSEA. CDR3 bases: TGCAGCGTCTTAACAGGGAATAGCAATCAGCCCCAGCATTTT. It codes for CSVLTGNSNQPQHF.

This clonotype showed up many times. CDR3 sequence (DNA): TGTGCCAGCAGCCCCCTACACCTAGACACCAACTCCTACGAGCAGTACTTC. Amino acids: CASSPLHLDTNSYEQYF. The chain has TRBV25-1 and TRBJ2-7; D ambiguous. Trimming took off 6 bases at V and 0 bases at J, with 21 bases between the two ends. The CDR3 consists of 17 residues. The germline V gene encodes CDR1 MGHDK and CDR2 SYGVNS.

The sample holds a few counts of this clonotype. V is TRBV4-2 and J is TRBJ1-6; D may be TRBD1 (5 bases). CDR1 is LGHNA, CDR2 YNFKEQ, per germline. The CDR3 contains 15 residues. The V and J ends lost 0 bases and 9 bases respectively, with 12 bases between them. The CDR3, as DNA: TGTGCCAGCAGCCAAGAGGGGACCCTGTCTTCACCCCTCCACTTT. Its protein is CASSQEGTLSSPLHF.

This clonotype has only a few counts. The chain's CDR3 is CASSGTGRTGELFF. The CDR3 region has the DNA TGTGCCAGCAGTGGGACAGGCCGCACCGGGGAGCTGTTTTTT. V is TRBV2 and J is TRBJ2-2, with 7 bases fitting TRBD1. The germline V gene has CDR1 SNHLY and CDR2 FYNNEI. This CDR3 contains 14 residues. V lost 4 bases, J lost 4 bases, and 3 bases stayed unmatched.

Ten or more counts support this clonotype. The chain has TRBV6-6 and TRBJ2-2; D is uncertain. CDR3 length equals 14 residues. Trimming removed 6 bases from V and 6 bases from J, with 14 bases in between. The V gene's germline CDR1 is MNHNY and CDR2 SVGAGI (reference sequence). This chain's CDR3 is CASSPLNRAGELFF. The CDR3 nucleotides read TGTGCCAGCAGCCCCCTCAATCGGGCCGGGGAGCTGTTTTTT.

The rearrangement links TRBV7-2 to TRBJ1-2; 10 nucleotides align to TRBD1. The length of the CDR3 is 16 residues. The V gene end was trimmed by 8 bases and the J gene end by 1 base; junction bases not matched to a gene: 10. Germline loops: CDR1 SGHTA, CDR2 FQGNSA. Here the CDR3 DNA reads TGTGCCAGCTCACCTCGACAGGGGGCCTTTAACTATGGCTACACCTTC. It encodes CASSPRQGAFNYGYTF.

This clonotype occurred a few times. A much larger clone differs by one base, so this may be a read error. The chain employs TRBV7-9 and TRBJ2-7; D may be TRBD1 or TRBD2 (6 bases each). Trimming took off 5 bases at V and 1 base at J, with 12 bases between the two ends. The CDR3 contains 14 residues. CDR1 is SEHNR, CDR2 FQNEAQ, per germline (reference sequence). CDR3 sequence: CASSVEGGSYEQYF. The CDR3 region has the DNA TGTGCCAGCAGCGTAGAGGGGGGATCCTACGAGCAGTACTTC.

At least ten counts were recorded for this clonotype. The rearrangement links TRBV7-2 to TRBJ2-5, with D unclear. Trimming took off 4 bases at V and 5 bases at J, with 14 bases between the two ends. The germline V gene encodes CDR1 SGHTA and CDR2 FQGNSA. This CDR3 has 14 residues. The CDR3 region is CASSSGSQVETQYF. The CDR3, as DNA: TGTGCCAGCAGCTCTGGATCCCAGGTTGAGACCCAGTACTTC.